This TCR beta chain was obtained from a study of early T cells in non-severe SARS-CoV-2 infection. Overall study: Unpaired chains resulted from sequencing bulk RNA of unsorted whole blood.

This clonotype was counted ten times or more. V was trimmed by 5 bases and J by 4 bases, leaving 14 bases between them. This CDR3 has 14 residues. Individual cDNA molecules each received unique molecular identifiers attached to them. TCRdb re-derived calls from the 5' RACE reads in MiXCR, one entry per CDR3 protein. Of over 85,000 distinct CDR3 sequences detected, roughly 12% appear once; the ten largest clones hold approximately 4%. The genes are TRBV12-3 or TRBV12-4 and TRBJ1-2; tentative D call: TRBD1 (5 bases). The sequence derives from an adult who was a healthcare worker with PCR-confirmed SARS-CoV-2 infection or an uninfected control (not recorded which). This specimen was whole blood, taken at baseline. This chain's CDR3 is CASSQPGTSYGYTF. CDR3 nucleotide sequence: TGTGCCAGCAGTCAACCCGGGACGTCCTATGGCTACACCTTC.